These 26 T cell receptor beta chains originate from one sample sequenced in a study of blood T cell repertoires in COVID-19. Using immunoSEQ multiplex PCR, the repertoire was profiled, and TCRdb retains in-frame clones only, with some absent. The sample consists of hundreds of thousands of clones, around 90% of them appearing once. The sample comprised peripheral blood. Receptors were obtained from a woman under 40 with COVID-19, enrolled during active disease.

The rearrangement joins TRBV10-2 to TRBJ1-4; no clear D gene. The CDR3 runs 15 residues. Between the trimmed V and J ends, which lost 3 bases and 4 bases, there was a span of 12 bases. The germline gives CDR1 WSHSY, CDR2 SAAADI. The CDR3 nucleotides are TGCGCCAGCAGTGAAAGGGAGATCCTTAATGAAAAACTGTTTTTT. Protein sequence: CASSEREILNEKLFF.

This clone was recorded once. The V and J genes are TRBV27 and TRBJ2-7; a weak D match, TRBD2 (6 bases). Germline V gives CDR1 MNHEY, CDR2 SMNVEV (reference sequence). The CDR3 spans 13 residues. V lost 6 bases, J lost 3 bases, and 12 bases lay in between. The CDR3 here is CASRQRGIYEQYF. The CDR3 bases are TGTGCCAGCAGACAGCGCGGGATCTACGAGCAGTACTTC.

V gene TRBV7-4 combines with J gene TRBJ2-2; the match to TRBD2 covers 12 bases. Germline CDR1 and CDR2: SGHVT and SQSDAQ. The V segment lost 1 base and the J segment 5 bases; nucleotides outside the gene matches: 8. This CDR3 is 18 amino acids long. The CDR3 DNA reads as TGTGCCAGCAGCTTAGGTTCATGTACTAGCGGGAGGACCGGGGAGCTGTTTTTT. It translates to CASSLGSCTSGRTGELFF.

The V gene is TRBV3-1 (or the pseudogene TRBV3-2), the J gene TRBJ2-7; 7 bases agree with TRBD1. V shed 0 bases, J shed 4 bases, and the junction held 9 bases outside the gene matches. The CDR3 length is 16 residues. Germline assignment: CDR1 LGHDT and CDR2 YNNKEL (reference sequence). The CDR3 protein is CASSQDRAGGWYEQYF. CDR3 coding DNA: TGTGCCAGCAGCCAAGATCGGGCAGGGGGTTGGTACGAGCAGTACTTC.

The chain's CDR3 is CASSPYSGPLYNEQFF. The CDR3 region has the DNA TGTGCCAGCAGCCCCTATAGCGGGCCCTTATACAATGAGCAGTTCTTC. The rearrangement links TRBV9 to TRBJ2-1, with TRBD2 matching over 7 bases. This CDR3 is built from 16 residues. Germline lookup yields CDR1 SGDLS and CDR2 YYNGEE. V lost 4 bases to trimming and J lost 4 bases; unmatched junction nucleotides: 11. Full variable domain (outside the CDR3, taken from reference TRBV9 and TRBJ2-1): DSGVTQTPKHLITATGQRVTLRCSPRSGDLSVYWYQQSLDQGLQFLIQYYNGEERAKGNILERFSAQQFPDLHSELNLSSLELGDSALYFCASSPYSGPLYNEQFFGPGTRLTVL.

V gene TRBV6-4 combines with J gene TRBJ1-6; 7 bases align to TRBD1. Germline values: CDR1 MRHNA, CDR2 SNTAGT. This CDR3 spans 13 amino acids. The trim removed 6 bases at V and 8 bases at J, leaving 4 bases unmatched. This CDR3 is CASSADRDSPLHF. The CDR3 DNA reads TGTGCCAGCAGCGCAGACAGGGATTCACCCCTCCACTTT.

The J gene is TRBJ1-2, the V gene TRBV5-8; D remains ambiguous. Germline-derived CDR1 and CDR2 are SGHTS and YDEGEE. The V and J ends lost 0 bases and 5 bases respectively, with 8 bases between them. This CDR3 comprises 13 residues. The CDR3 region has the DNA TGTGCCAGCAGCTTGGTCCAGGTTTATGGCTACACCTTC. This codes for CASSLVQVYGYTF.

The chain recombines TRBV3-1 (or the pseudogene TRBV3-2) with TRBJ1-1, with 8 bases lining up with TRBD1. CDR3 size: 14 residues. The V segment lost 4 bases and the J segment 5 bases; nucleotides outside the gene matches: 6. Germline V gene data show CDR1 as LGHDT and CDR2 as YNNKEL (reference sequence). CDR3 residues: CASSPARGLTEAFF. In nucleotides, the CDR3 is TGTGCCAGCAGCCCTGCCAGGGGGCTTACTGAAGCTTTCTTT.

This chain uses TRBV11-2 with TRBJ1-1, with TRBD1 identical over 8 bases. The J segment lost 4 bases and the V segment lost 5 bases, leaving 3 bases of the junction unmatched. The CDR3 is 13 residues long. Germline assignment: CDR1 SGHAT and CDR2 FQNNGV. In DNA form, the CDR3 reads TGTGCCAGCAGCATCGACAGGGGCACTGAAGCTTTCTTT. Its translation: CASSIDRGTEAFF.

The chain joins TRBV6-2 or TRBV6-3 to TRBJ1-5; the D gene is possibly TRBD1 (6 bases). The CDR3 runs to 15 residues. Germline lookup yields CDR1 MNHEY and CDR2 SVGEGT. V lost 4 bases and J lost 7, with 17 bases in between. Here the CDR3 reads CASSSGTLRNQPQHF. As DNA, the CDR3 is TGTGCCAGCAGTTCCGGGACACTCAGAAACCAGCCCCAGCATTTT.

V gene TRBV15 combines with J gene TRBJ2-7; TRBD1 matches 7 bases. V dropped 0 bases and J dropped 0; count of bases not matched to a gene: 8. The CDR3 is 17 amino acids. The germline V gene encodes CDR1 LNHNV and CDR2 YYDKDF (reference sequence). For the CDR3, the DNA is TGTGCCACCAGCAGAGATAGAGGGGCAGGGGGCTCCTACGAGCAGTACTTC. Translating gives CATSRDRGAGGSYEQYF.

The rearrangement links TRBV10-3 to TRBJ1-4; 10 bases agree with TRBD1. V shed 3 bases, J shed 11 bases, and the junction held 6 bases outside the gene matches. The CDR3 is made up of 14 amino acids. Germline values: CDR1 ENHRY, CDR2 SYGVKD. The CDR3 here is CAISEGDRGGKLFF. In nucleotides, the CDR3 is TGTGCCATCAGTGAAGGGGACAGGGGAGGGAAACTGTTTTTT.

The chain couples TRBV4-3 to TRBJ2-3; 7 bases match TRBD2. This CDR3 is built from 16 residues. Germline loops: CDR1 LGHNA, CDR2 YSLEER. Trimming removed 0 bases from V and 1 base from J; junction bases left unmatched: 4. CDR3 in DNA: TGCGCCAGCAGCCAAGACAGCGCGGGAGGCACAGATACGCAGTATTTT. Encoded protein: CASSQDSAGGTDTQYF.

The genes are TRBV18 and TRBJ1-6, with D uncertain. V was clipped by 3 bases and J by 0 bases, with 12 bases between them. Germline assignment: CDR1 KGHSH and CDR2 LQKENI. The CDR3 spans 17 residues. The CDR3 here is CASSPLEPSSYNSPLHF. Here the CDR3 DNA reads TGTGCCAGCTCACCGCTGGAGCCCAGCTCCTATAATTCACCCCTCCACTTT.

The CDR3 nucleotides read TGTGCCAGCAGCCAAATCGGAGCTGAAGCTTTCTTT. Its protein product is CASSQIGAEAFF. The rearrangement uses TRBV4-2 and TRBJ1-1; no reliable D call. In germline, CDR1 is LGHNA, CDR2 YNFKEQ. The germline V and J ends were trimmed by 2 bases and 6 bases, with 7 bases remaining between them. This CDR3 is built from 12 residues.

The genes are TRBV7-2 and TRBJ2-1; unclear D gene. Germline V lookup: CDR1 SGHTA, CDR2 FQGNSA. Deletions cut 5 bases from V and 10 bases from J, with 12 bases between. The CDR3 is made up of 12 amino acids. The CDR3 DNA sequence: TGTGCCAGCAGCCCCCATTCCCAGGAGCAGTTCTTC. Residues: CASSPHSQEQFF.

The chain's CDR3 is CASSVGGGGQETQYF. CDR3 coding DNA: TGTGCCAGCAGCGTAGGCGGGGGTGGGCAAGAGACCCAGTACTTC. V is TRBV9 and J is TRBJ2-5, with 7 bases lining up with TRBD2. V dropped 0 bases and J dropped 2; count of bases not matched to a gene: 4. This CDR3 region has 15 residues. From germline, CDR1 is SGDLS and CDR2 YYNGEE.

The V and J genes are TRBV6-2 or TRBV6-3 and TRBJ1-5; tentative D call: TRBD1 (6 bases). There are 15 residues in the CDR3. Trimming removed 4 bases from V and 5 bases from J, with 15 bases in between. From germline, CDR1 is MNHEY and CDR2 SVGEGT. As DNA, the CDR3 is TGTGCCAGCAGTTCAGCTGCCCCAGGGGATCAGCCCCAGCATTTT. This translates into CASSSAAPGDQPQHF.

At least ten counts were recorded for this clone. The chain uses TRBV5-4 and TRBJ2-3, with D hard to call. Trimming left V 0 bases short and J 1 base short, with 9 bases between. Germline V gene lookup returns CDR1 SGHNT and CDR2 YYREEE (reference sequence). This CDR3 region has 15 residues. For the CDR3, the DNA is TGTGCCAGCAGCTTGGATCTTCGGGGCACAGATACGCAGTATTTT. Translation gives CASSLDLRGTDTQYF.

This chain links TRBV2 with TRBJ2-1; TRBD1 agrees at 9 bases. This CDR3 region has 15 residues. Per germline, CDR1 SNHLY and CDR2 FYNNEI. V trimming: 3 bases; J trimming: 4 bases; junction bases outside the gene matches: 4. The CDR3 is CASSDGTGLYNEQFF. The CDR3 DNA follows: TGTGCCAGCAGTGACGGGACAGGGCTTTACAATGAGCAGTTCTTC.

The chain joins TRBV6-2 or TRBV6-3 to TRBJ1-2, with D uncertain. Between the trimmed V and J ends, which lost 2 bases and 5 bases, there was a span of 9 bases. This CDR3 is 13 amino acids long. The germline CDR1 and CDR2 sequences are MNHEY and SVGEGT. The CDR3 DNA is TGTGCCAGCAGTTACCCTACAGTATATGGCTACACCTTC. Translation: CASSYPTVYGYTF.

The chain couples TRBV6-2 or TRBV6-3 to TRBJ2-6; D gene uncertain. Germline V gene data show CDR1 as MNHEY and CDR2 as SVGEGT. This CDR3 has 17 amino acids. Trimming left V 2 bases short and J 0 bases short, with 11 bases between. The DNA for the CDR3 is TGTGCCAGCAGTTACGGTGTCAGAACCTCTGGGGCCAACGTCCTGACTTTC. It codes for CASSYGVRTSGANVLTF.

This clone was seen only once. The chain carries TRBV4-3 and TRBJ1-2; D gene ambiguous. Looked up from germline, CDR1 is LGHNA and CDR2 is YSLEER. V gave up 0 bases and J gave up 0 bases, with 5 bases separating them. CDR3 length: 14 amino acids. The CDR3 coding sequence is TGCGCCAGCAGCCAAGACCGAGCTAACTATGGCTACACCTTC. Translation gives CASSQDRANYGYTF.

The chain employs TRBV2 and TRBJ2-1; 8 nucleotides match TRBD2. The CDR3 runs 14 residues. Germline-derived CDR1 and CDR2 are SNHLY and FYNNEI. J was trimmed by 0 bases and V by 10 bases; bases with no gene match: 5. The CDR3 DNA is TGTGCCACACGGGGGGGCCTCTCCTACAATGAGCAGTTCTTC. Translation: CATRGGLSYNEQFF.

The V gene is TRBV12-5, the J gene TRBJ2-3; 8 nucleotides match TRBD1. The V gene's germline CDR1 is LGHNT and CDR2 FRNRAP. The V segment lost 0 bases and the J segment 1 base; nucleotides outside the gene matches: 15. This CDR3 region has 20 residues. CDR3 amino acids: CASGLVTWTGFSLGTDTQYF. CDR3 in DNA: TGTGCTAGTGGTTTGGTAACATGGACAGGGTTCTCTCTAGGCACAGATACGCAGTATTTT.

V gene TRBV7-2 combines with J gene TRBJ1-4; TRBD1 might be the D (5 bases). CDR3 length: 15 residues. Germline V gene sequence: CDR1 SGHTA, CDR2 FQGNSA. V lost 4 bases to trimming and J lost 7 bases, with 16 bases between them. The CDR3, as DNA: TGTGCCAGCAGCTCTAAACTCGGGGGAGCTGAAAAACTGTTTTTT. Protein product: CASSSKLGGAEKLFF.